The source of this TCR beta chain is a study of blood T cell repertoires in COVID-19. Across the study: Sites across the United States, Italy and Spain contributed samples from acute and convalescent COVID-19.

Original processing methods: Amplified reference gene primers provided the basis for estimating nucleated cell counts. The assay was immunoSEQ multiplex PCR, and TCRdb's table has in-frame clones only and misses some. V and J calls plus clone size are reproduced from that table; the DNA served to infer D and trimming. The sample lists fewer than 200,000 clones, approximately 85% seen once, with approximately 1.2% in the top ten. V lost 4 bases, J lost 1 base, and 14 bases lay in between. This CDR3 is 15 amino acids long. Germline V lookup: CDR1 SGHRS, CDR2 YFSETQ. This clone was observed a single time.

The sequencing input was peripheral blood. The TCR originated in a man in his sixties who had recovered from COVID-19. V gene TRBV5-1 combines with J gene TRBJ2-5; D gene ambiguous. The CDR3 sequence is CASSPRTVAQETQYF. The CDR3 nucleotides are TGCGCCAGCAGCCCGAGAACAGTGGCCCAAGAGACCCAGTACTTC. Based on the CDR3 plus reference TRBV5-1 and TRBJ2-5, the full variable domain is KAGVTQTPRYLIKTRGQQVTLSCSPISGHRSVSWYQQTPGQGLQFLFEYFSETQRNKGNFPGRFSGRQFSNSRSEMNVSTLELGDSALYLCASSPRTVAQETQYFGPGTRLLVL.